The 30 T cell receptor beta chains listed next were all sequenced from one sample in a study of cytomegalovirus exposure and HLA in healthy donors. The PCR employed 60 Vbeta primers together with 13 Jbeta primers. Data came from immunoSEQ multiplex PCR; TCRdb stores just in-frame clones and leaves some out. Altogether about 130,000 clones are present, approximately 78% being singletons, with the ten largest covering approximately 6%. The specimen sequenced was PBMCs. The receptor source for this set is a woman aged 40 to 50 in good health and CMV-seropositive.

This sequence joins TRBV19 and TRBJ2-1, with 13 bases that match TRBD2. This CDR3 has 20 amino acids. Germline CDR1 reads LNHDA; CDR2 reads SQIVND (reference sequence). Trimming at V came to 6 bases and at J to 2 bases, leaving 16 bases not matched to a gene. The CDR3 coding sequence is TGTGCCAGTAGCATGACCGGCAAGACTAGCGGGGGGTCCGCCTACAATGAGCAGTTCTTC. This translates into CASSMTGKTSGGSAYNEQFF. The full variable domain, in which reference TRBV19 and TRBJ2-1 provide the parts outside the CDR3, is DGGITQSPKYLFRKEGQNVTLSCEQNLNHDAMYWYRQDPGQGLRLIYYSQIVNDFQKGDIAEGYSVSREKKESFPLTVTSAQKNPTAFYLCASSMTGKTSGGSAYNEQFFGPGTRLTVL.

The chain combines TRBV4-1 with TRBJ2-1; 12 positions match TRBD2. There are 15 residues in the CDR3. Looked up from germline, CDR1 is MGHRA and CDR2 is YSYEKL. V lost 1 base, J lost 14 bases, and 9 bases stayed unmatched. The DNA of the CDR3 is TGCGCCAGCAGCCAAGGACACGGGACTAGCGGGTGGGAGTTCTTC. Its protein product is CASSQGHGTSGWEFF.

This chain links TRBV6-4 with TRBJ2-7, with 11 bases lining up with TRBD1. This CDR3 contains 15 residues. Per the germline V gene, CDR1 is MRHNA and CDR2 is SNTAGT. The V gene end was trimmed by 2 bases and the J gene end by 7 bases; junction bases not matched to a gene: 7. In nucleotides, the CDR3 is TGTGCCAGCAGTGACGCAGGACAGGGGGCGAAGGAGCAGTACTTC. It yields the protein CASSDAGQGAKEQYF.

With respect to this clone: The sample holds other DNA sequences that translate to the same CDR3. The CDR3 DNA follows: TGTGCCAGCAGTTTAGGGACTAGCGGGAGCTACGAGCAGTACTTC. This translates into CASSLGTSGSYEQYF. The rearrangement joins TRBV27 to TRBJ2-7; 14 positions match TRBD2. Germline V CDR1 and CDR2: MNHEY, SMNVEV (reference sequence). Trimming took 2 bases from V and 3 from J; bases not matched to a gene: 0. The CDR3 has 15 residues.

The chain links TRBV5-1 to TRBJ2-1; 13 bases fit TRBD2. CDR3 size: 18 residues. The ends lost 2 bases at V and 3 bases at J; junction bases unmatched: 8. Per the germline V gene, CDR1 is SGHRS and CDR2 is YFSETQ. The CDR3 sequence is CASSFVPGLAGSYNEQFF. In nucleotides, the CDR3 is TGCGCCAGCAGCTTTGTCCCGGGACTAGCGGGGAGCTACAATGAGCAGTTCTTC.

The chain joins TRBV28 to TRBJ1-5, with D possibly being TRBD1 (5 bases). V gave up 2 bases and J gave up 6 bases, with 14 bases separating them. CDR1 is MDHEN and CDR2 is SYDVKM in the germline V gene. This CDR3 has 15 amino acids. CDR3: CASSLSPREGQPQHF. For the CDR3, the DNA is TGTGCCAGCAGTTTAAGTCCCAGGGAGGGTCAGCCCCAGCATTTT. Supplemented by reference TRBV28 and TRBJ1-5, the full variable domain reads DVKVTQSSRYLVKRTGEKVFLECVQDMDHENMFWYRQDPGLGLRLIYFSYDVKMKEKGDIPEGYSVSREKKERFSLILESASTNQTSMYLCASSLSPREGQPQHFGDGTRLSIL.

The V and J genes are TRBV6-1 and TRBJ1-4; 7 bases line up with TRBD1. The CDR3 is 15 amino acids. Germline V CDR1 and CDR2: MNHNS, SASEGT. J lost 8 bases, V lost 2 bases, and 8 bases had no gene match. The DNA for the CDR3 is TGTGCCAGCAGTGAATTTACAGGGGTTCCCGAAAAACTGTTTTTT. As protein: CASSEFTGVPEKLFF.

V and J are TRBV5-1 and TRBJ2-5; D perhaps matches TRBD2 (6 bases). V was shortened by 5 bases and J by 1 base, with 12 bases between the two germline ends. Germline-derived CDR1 and CDR2 are SGHRS and YFSETQ. CDR3 length: 14 residues. The CDR3 DNA reads TGCGCCAGCAGTAAGGCGGGGTCCCAAGAGACCCAGTACTTC. Translation: CASSKAGSQETQYF.

J is TRBJ2-2 and V is TRBV9; 11 bases agree with TRBD2. Germline CDR1 and CDR2: SGDLS and YYNGEE. The CDR3 runs 16 residues. Losses at the gene ends were 4 bases for V and 3 bases for J; bases not matched to a gene: 5. The CDR3 nucleotides are TGTGCCAGCAGCCCGGGACTAGCGGAGTACACCGGGGAGCTGTTTTTT. It yields the protein CASSPGLAEYTGELFF.

This clone was counted only a few times. This sequence joins TRBV28 and TRBJ1-4, with a tentative D call TRBD1 (6 bases). V was clipped by 6 bases and J by 2 bases, with 10 bases between them. Germline-derived CDR1 and CDR2 are MDHEN and SYDVKM. The CDR3 is made up of 14 amino acids. The CDR3 loop reads CASSPGQTNEKLFF. The DNA of the CDR3 is TGTGCCAGCAGCCCCGGACAGACTAATGAAAAACTGTTTTTT.

The genes are TRBV9 and TRBJ2-7; D is uncertain. Looked up from germline, CDR1 is SGDLS and CDR2 is YYNGEE. Trimming removed 1 base at V and 0 bases at J, with 11 bases between. The CDR3 consists of 15 residues. The CDR3 region is CASSVSTGGSYEQYF. DNA for the CDR3: TGTGCCAGCAGCGTATCGACTGGCGGCTCCTACGAGCAGTACTTC.

The chain couples TRBV6-4 to TRBJ1-2; D unclear. Germline V gives CDR1 MRHNA, CDR2 SNTAGT. V was trimmed by 5 bases and J by 2 bases, leaving 15 bases between them. CDR3 size: 15 residues. CDR3 amino acids: CASSPGRGRNYGYTF. The CDR3 bases are TGTGCCAGCAGTCCCGGGCGCGGGCGGAACTATGGCTACACCTTC.

The chain employs TRBV5-1 and TRBJ1-2; TRBD1 matches at 7 bases. The V and J ends lost 4 bases and 6 bases, in that order; junction bases with no gene match: 6. The CDR3 sequence is 13 residues long. Germline V gene sequence: CDR1 SGHRS, CDR2 YFSETQ. The CDR3 sequence: CASSLGTANGYTF. The CDR3 DNA is TGCGCCAGCAGCCTCGGGACAGCCAATGGCTACACCTTC.

The CDR3 is CASTGQAGNTEAFF. The DNA of the CDR3 is TGTGCCAGCACCGGACAGGCGGGGAACACTGAAGCTTTCTTT. The gene calls are TRBV27 and TRBJ1-1, with 7 bases fitting TRBD1. The CDR3 runs to 14 residues. CDR1 MNHEY and CDR2 SMNVEV come from the germline V gene (reference sequence). V gave up 7 bases and J gave up 1 base; unmatched junction bases: 6.

The chain is built from TRBV6-5 and TRBJ2-7; D call uncertain. Trimming took 2 bases from V and 11 from J, leaving 19 bases between them. This CDR3 contains 14 residues. Germline V gene data show CDR1 as MNHEY and CDR2 as SVGAGI. CDR3 sequence (DNA): TGTGCCAGCAGTTACGACACGTCCTTGAGAAGAGAGTACTTC. Translated, it gives CASSYDTSLRREYF.

This clone was detected only once. The J gene is TRBJ2-2, the V gene TRBV5-4; the match to TRBD2 covers 10 bases. The CDR3 loop spans 16 amino acids. V was pared by 4 bases and J by 4 bases, with 7 bases of the junction left unmatched. The germline V gene encodes CDR1 SGHNT and CDR2 YYREEE (reference sequence). CDR3 region: CASSTWTSGPTGELFF. The CDR3 nucleotides read TGTGCCAGCAGCACCTGGACTAGCGGCCCCACCGGGGAGCTGTTTTTT.

The chain combines TRBV9 with TRBJ2-2, with D perhaps matching TRBD1 (5 bases). There are 15 residues in the CDR3. Trimming stripped 0 bases from V and 4 bases from J, with 10 bases between. Germline-derived CDR1 and CDR2 are SGDLS and YYNGEE. The CDR3, as DNA: TGTGCCAGCAGCGTAGAAGGGGTCCCCACCGGGGAGCTGTTTTTT. Amino acids: CASSVEGVPTGELFF.

The chain has TRBV4-1 and TRBJ1-6; 7 positions agree with TRBD1. Germline V gene lookup returns CDR1 MGHRA and CDR2 YSYEKL. J lost 4 bases, V lost 0 bases, and 12 bases had no gene match. The CDR3 is 19 amino acids. As DNA, the CDR3 is TGCGCCAGCAGCCAAGAGCTCCTTGCAGGGGGATCTTATAATTCACCCCTCCACTTT. It translates to CASSQELLAGGSYNSPLHF.

The V gene is TRBV21-1, the J gene TRBJ1-6; TRBD1 is the table's D call, not checked against the DNA. TRBV21-1 is classified as a pseudogene. The CDR3 sequence is 17 residues long. The CDR3 DNA reads as TGTGCCAGCAGCAAAGGTAGCCAGGGCAGCTATAATTCACCCCTCCACTTT. Amino acid sequence: CASSKGSQGSYNSPLHF.

The rearrangement joins TRBV18 to TRBJ1-3, with D possibly matching TRBD1 (6 bases). V was shortened by 3 bases and J by 4 bases, with 13 bases between the two germline ends. Germline CDR1 and CDR2: KGHSH and LQKENI. The CDR3 contains 15 residues. CDR3 sequence (DNA): TGTGCCAGCTCACCGGGGGCCGTGCGGGGAAACACCATATATTTT. Translation: CASSPGAVRGNTIYF.

In this sample, this clone turned up once. In DNA, the CDR3 is TGCGCCAGCAGCCAAGCATCTAGCGGGAGTCTCGTGCAGTACTTC. It specifies CASSQASSGSLVQYF. J is TRBJ2-7 and V is TRBV4-1, with 10 bases identical to TRBD2. V was pared by 1 base and J by 9 bases, with 9 bases of the junction left unmatched. CDR3 length: 15 residues. The germline V gene has CDR1 MGHRA and CDR2 YSYEKL.

This chain joins TRBV5-4 and TRBJ1-1; 8 bases are a match to TRBD1. There are 14 residues in the CDR3. Germline V gene sequence: CDR1 SGHNT, CDR2 YYREEE (reference sequence). The V segment lost 2 bases and the J segment 5 bases; nucleotides outside the gene matches: 5. As DNA, the CDR3 is TGTGCCAGCAGCTTACAGGGGGACGGTACTGAAGCTTTCTTT. Encoded protein: CASSLQGDGTEAFF.

The chain is built from TRBV6-5 and TRBJ2-1; tentative D call: TRBD2 (6 bases). Trimming pared 2 bases from V and 4 bases from J, leaving 15 bases between. Germline CDR1 and CDR2: MNHEY and SVGAGI. This CDR3 is built from 16 residues. Here the CDR3 DNA reads TGTGCCAGCAGTTACGATCCAGCGGGTGATTACAATGAGCAGTTCTTC. It encodes CASSYDPAGDYNEQFF.

Only a few counts were recorded for this clone. Written as DNA, the CDR3 is TGTGCCAGCAGCCAAGCTCAGGGGGGCCACGAGCAGTACTTC. It yields the protein CASSQAQGGHEQYF. The chain joins TRBV14 to TRBJ2-7; D might be TRBD1 (7 bases). Trimming took off 1 base at V and 5 bases at J, with 12 bases between the two ends. The CDR3 length is 14 residues. Germline V gene lookup returns CDR1 SGHDN and CDR2 FVKESK.

This clone was seen a handful of times. The J gene is TRBJ2-7, the V gene TRBV28; D may be TRBD1 (6 bases). The CDR3 is made up of 14 amino acids. Germline V lookup: CDR1 MDHEN, CDR2 SYDVKM. Trimming took 5 bases from V and 5 from J, leaving 16 bases between them. In DNA form, the CDR3 reads TGTGCCAGCAGTGTTGACAGGACGGTCCACGAGCAGTACTTC. This gives the protein CASSVDRTVHEQYF.

This clone has just one count. The genes are TRBV27 and TRBJ2-5, with a possible D match to TRBD2 (6 bases). The better agreement between TRBJ2-7 and the DNA end casts doubt on the J call. Germline-derived CDR1 and CDR2 are MNHEY and SMNVEV (reference sequence). The CDR3 runs 14 residues. The CDR3 DNA sequence: TGTGCCAGCAGGAGTCGGGGGTACTCCTACGAGCAGTACTTC. Translating it yields CASRSRGYSYEQYF.

The chain has TRBV18 and TRBJ1-1; no reliable D call. Germline V gene data show CDR1 as KGHSH and CDR2 as LQKENI. The CDR3 length is 13 residues. V was cut by 3 bases and J by 3 bases, with 8 bases left in between. The CDR3 DNA is TGTGCCAGCTCACCGATAGTGGACACTGAAGCTTTCTTT. The encoded protein is CASSPIVDTEAFF.

This sequence joins TRBV6-1 and TRBJ1-4; maybe TRBD1 (6 bases). The CDR3 covers 14 residues. Germline assignment: CDR1 MNHNS and CDR2 SASEGT. Deletions cut 5 bases from V and 3 bases from J, with 10 bases between. The CDR3 DNA is TGTGCCAGCAGTTCCACAGGGTCTAATGAAAAACTGTTTTTT. It encodes CASSSTGSNEKLFF.

The V gene is TRBV2, the J gene TRBJ1-3; D not certain. CDR3 length equals 14 residues. Trimming cost V 3 bases and J 0 bases, with 6 bases left between them. CDR1 and CDR2 from the germline V gene are SNHLY and FYNNEI. CDR3 DNA: TGTGCCAGCAGTGATCTCGGCTCTGGAAACACCATATATTTT. Encoded protein: CASSDLGSGNTIYF.

The chain is built from TRBV6-1 and TRBJ2-1; 12 bases are shared with TRBD2. CDR3 length equals 15 residues. The V gene's germline CDR1 is MNHNS and CDR2 SASEGT. V was pared by 4 bases and J by 9 bases, with 7 bases of the junction left unmatched. The CDR3 region is CASSAPGTSGPEQFF. As DNA, the CDR3 is TGTGCCAGCAGTGCACCCGGGACTAGCGGGCCTGAGCAGTTCTTC.